This passage covers 21 T cell receptor beta chains from one sample sequenced in a study of identical twins (dated by TCRdb to about 2016). To prepare the library, 5' RACE was applied. Sequencing was carried out with an Illumina HiSeq 2000. TCRdb handled the public reads itself, with Q25 trimming in fastp and clone calling in MiXCR, and kept productive beta chains. For every CDR3 protein sequence, its rows merge into one entry that carries the most common genes and DNA. This sample lists about 920,000 distinct CDR3 sequences; around an eighth were detected once. The top ten clones comprise around 1.5% of the sample. In addition, the sample was reused for a study of yellow fever vaccine responses in identical twins.

Source material: PBMCs. The receptors come from a woman aged 18-30 years in good health.

The chain carries TRBV2 and TRBJ2-3; 9 bases align to TRBD1. CDR3 length equals 11 residues. Germline CDR1 reads SNHLY; CDR2 reads FYNNEI. The trim removed 6 bases at V and 14 bases at J, leaving 6 bases unmatched. As DNA, the CDR3 is TGTGCCAGCAGGGATGGACAGGGGCCGTATTTT. This encodes CASRDGQGPYF.

The sample holds a few counts of this clonotype. This rearrangement joins TRBV19 to TRBJ2-1; D is uncertain. Trimming removed 6 bases at V and 5 bases at J, with 14 bases between. The CDR3 length is 14 residues. The germline V gene encodes CDR1 LNHDA and CDR2 SQIVND (reference sequence). CDR3 sequence: CASSPLRINNEQFF. CDR3 in DNA: TGTGCCAGTAGCCCCCTCCGCATCAACAATGAGCAGTTCTTC.

This clonotype came up many times. This chain links TRBV7-3 with TRBJ2-3; TRBD2 matches at 11 bases. The ends lost 5 bases at V and 1 base at J; junction bases unmatched: 8. Germline CDR1 is SGHTA and CDR2 is FQGTGA. The CDR3 is 17 residues long. The DNA for the CDR3 is TGTGCCAGCAGCCCGACGTCTAGCGGGGGGCGCACAGATACGCAGTATTTT. It codes for CASSPTSSGGRTDTQYF.

This clonotype was recorded a few times. The chain recombines TRBV5-1 with TRBJ1-5; tentative D call: TRBD1 (6 bases). Trimming stripped 0 bases from V and 5 bases from J, with 9 bases between. Germline CDR1 reads SGHRS; CDR2 reads YFSETQ. The CDR3 has 14 residues. CDR3 loop: CASSLDRADQPQHF. The CDR3 DNA sequence: TGCGCCAGCAGCTTGGACAGGGCGGATCAGCCCCAGCATTTT.

The chain employs TRBV5-1 and TRBJ2-7; TRBD2 matches at 13 bases. V gave up 5 bases and J gave up 2 bases; unmatched junction bases: 10. Germline lookup yields CDR1 SGHRS and CDR2 YFSETQ. The CDR3 sequence is 17 residues long. CDR3: CASRLGLAGSGTYEQYV. The CDR3 DNA reads TGCGCCAGCAGGCTGGGACTAGCGGGGTCAGGTACCTACGAGCAGTACGTC.

This clonotype was seen more than once but under ten times. The gene calls are TRBV10-3 and TRBJ2-3; 8 positions agree with TRBD1. Germline CDR1 is ENHRY and CDR2 is SYGVKD. The CDR3 loop spans 16 amino acids. With V trimmed by 2 bases and J by 4 bases, 8 bases remained unmatched. CDR3 nucleotides: TGTGCCATCAGTGAGGGACAGGGCGCGGGGTCAGATACGCAGTATTTT. Its translation: CAISEGQGAGSDTQYF.

This clonotype was counted many times. CDR3 sequence (DNA): TGTGCCAGCAGTTTTATAGCGGGAGATGGGATGACAGCCAAAAACATTCAGTACTTC. It specifies CASSFIAGDGMTAKNIQYF. V usage is TRBV28 and J usage is TRBJ2-4, with 9 bases matching TRBD2. CDR1 and CDR2 (germline): MDHEN, SYDVKM. The V and J ends lost 3 bases and 0 bases, in that order; junction bases with no gene match: 12. This CDR3 comprises 19 residues.

V is TRBV29-1 and J is TRBJ2-1; no firm D call. The length of the CDR3 is 14 residues. The germline V gene has CDR1 SQVTM and CDR2 ANQGSEA. V was trimmed by 3 bases and J by 0 bases, leaving 9 bases between them. The CDR3 is CSVEGPSSYNEQFF. The DNA for the CDR3 is TGCAGCGTTGAGGGCCCGAGCTCCTACAATGAGCAGTTCTTC.

This clonotype was seen only a few times. The chain combines TRBV6-2 or TRBV6-3 with TRBJ2-2; D not certain. The germline gives CDR1 MNHEY, CDR2 SVGEGT. The V end was cut by 6 bases, the J end by 0 bases, with 11 bases between. The CDR3 is 15 residues long. This CDR3 reads CASRWTVANTGELFF. The DNA for the CDR3 is TGTGCCAGCAGATGGACGGTTGCGAACACCGGGGAGCTGTTTTTT.

The chain recombines TRBV4-2 with TRBJ2-3, with D perhaps TRBD1 (6 bases). The germline gives CDR1 LGHNA, CDR2 YNFKEQ. The CDR3 is 15 residues long. V lost 0 bases and J 6 bases, leaving 13 bases between the germline ends. The CDR3 DNA is TGTGCCAGCAGCCAAGATTTACAGGGAAGGGATACGCAGTATTTT. It codes for CASSQDLQGRDTQYF.

This sequence joins TRBV28 and TRBJ2-7, with a tentative D call TRBD1 (6 bases). Between the trimmed V and J ends, which lost 3 bases and 4 bases, there was a span of 13 bases. The CDR3 extends over 14 amino acids. Germline CDR1 reads MDHEN; CDR2 reads SYDVKM. The CDR3 region has the DNA TGTGCCAGCAGTTTCCCGACAGGATGGTACGAGCAGTACTTC. It specifies CASSFPTGWYEQYF.

This clonotype was recorded a few times. J is TRBJ2-7 and V is TRBV20-1, with D unclear. V lost 1 base, J lost 4 bases, and 11 bases lay in between. CDR3 length equals 13 residues. Germline V gives CDR1 DFQATT, CDR2 SNEGSKA (reference sequence). The CDR3 is CSARVSGGYEQYV. In DNA form, the CDR3 reads TGCAGTGCTAGAGTATCTGGCGGTTACGAGCAGTACGTC.

This clonotype appeared many times. V and J are TRBV12-3 or TRBV12-4 and TRBJ2-1; 7 bases align to TRBD1. The CDR3 is made up of 15 amino acids. Germline trimming cut 8 bases from V and 3 bases from J; bases unmatched to any gene: 10. CDR3 in amino acids: CASSMGSGGYNEQFF. The CDR3 nucleotides read TGTGCCAGCTCTATGGGTTCAGGGGGCTACAATGAGCAGTTCTTC.

This sequence joins TRBV6-2 or TRBV6-3 and TRBJ2-3, with 8 bases that match TRBD2. The CDR3 is made up of 15 amino acids. V lost 7 bases and J lost 0; bases outside the gene matches: 6. Germline lookup yields CDR1 MNHEY and CDR2 SVGEGT. CDR3 nucleotides: TGTGCCAGCACGAGAGCGGGGGTGAGCACAGATACGCAGTATTTT. It yields the protein CASTRAGVSTDTQYF.

The chain has TRBV20-1 and TRBJ2-7, with D unclear. The germline V and J ends were trimmed by 0 bases and 7 bases, with 13 bases remaining between them. Germline assignment: CDR1 DFQATT and CDR2 SNEGSKA (reference sequence). The CDR3 covers 13 residues. The DNA of the CDR3 is TGCAGTGCTAGAGAGGGAACCTACGATGAGCAGTACTTC. This codes for CSAREGTYDEQYF.

This clonotype was detected many times. This chain connects TRBV10-3 to TRBJ2-7; 9 bases line up with TRBD1. The CDR3 covers 13 residues. Unmatched junction bases numbered 3, after V lost 8 bases and J lost 1 base. Germline V gene data show CDR1 as ENHRY and CDR2 as SYGVKD. CDR3 DNA sequence: TGTGCCATCGGGACAGGGCCTTCCTACGAGCAGTACTTC. This translates into CAIGTGPSYEQYF.

Remarks on this clonotype: The DNA is left out, because the CDR3 cannot be placed on it with certainty; the CDR3 is given as TCRdb lists it. This sequence joins TRBV11-1 and TRBJ2-2. Germline V gene data show CDR1 as SGHAT and CDR2 as FQDESV (reference sequence). Including both end residues, the CDR3 is 15 amino acids long. The CDR3 loop is CASSLDLLSRELFFF.

This rearrangement joins TRBV19 to TRBJ2-5; 10 bases align to TRBD2. Per germline, CDR1 LNHDA and CDR2 SQIVND (reference sequence). The CDR3 sequence is 18 residues long. J gave up 2 bases and V 3 bases, and 12 bases lay outside the gene matches. CDR3 nucleotides: TGTGCCAGTAGTATCTCCGCCCTGGGACTAGCGCGACAAGAGACCCAGTACTTC. Translated: CASSISALGLARQETQYF.

The V gene is TRBV11-2, the J gene TRBJ2-1, with 9 bases lining up with TRBD2. CDR3 length: 15 amino acids. After removal of 1 base from V and 5 bases from J, the junction contained 3 bases not matched to a gene. Germline loops: CDR1 SGHAT, CDR2 FQNNGV. Here the CDR3 DNA reads TGTGCCAGCAGCTTAGTGGCGGGGGGGGACAATGAGCAGTTCTTC. It encodes CASSLVAGGDNEQFF.

The chain has TRBV5-1 and TRBJ1-1; D call uncertain. V lost 2 bases and J 0 bases, leaving 8 bases between the germline ends. Germline CDR1 SGHRS, CDR2 YFSETQ. The CDR3 is 14 amino acids. DNA for the CDR3: TGCGCCAGCAGCTTCTGGGATATGAACACTGAAGCTTTCTTT. Its translation: CASSFWDMNTEAFF.

The genes are TRBV29-1 and TRBJ2-1; D tentatively reads TRBD1 or TRBD2 (5 bases each). V dropped 4 bases and J dropped 9 bases, with 16 bases sitting between them. The CDR3 has 13 residues. CDR1 and CDR2 (germline): SQVTM, ANQGSEA. Here the CDR3 DNA reads TGCAGCGTTGGGGGACCGTCTTACGGTGAGCAGTTCTTC. Protein: CSVGGPSYGEQFF.